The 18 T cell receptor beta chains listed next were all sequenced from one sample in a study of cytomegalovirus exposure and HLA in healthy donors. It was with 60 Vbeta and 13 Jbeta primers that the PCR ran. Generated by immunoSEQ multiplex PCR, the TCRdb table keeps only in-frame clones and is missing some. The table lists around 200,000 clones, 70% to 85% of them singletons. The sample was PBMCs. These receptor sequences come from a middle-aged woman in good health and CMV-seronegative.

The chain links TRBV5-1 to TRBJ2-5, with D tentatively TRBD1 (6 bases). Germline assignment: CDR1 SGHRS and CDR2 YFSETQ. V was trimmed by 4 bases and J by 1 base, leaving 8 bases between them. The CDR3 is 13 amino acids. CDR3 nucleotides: TGCGCCAGCAGCCGGACAGTCCAAGAGACCCAGTACTTC. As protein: CASSRTVQETQYF. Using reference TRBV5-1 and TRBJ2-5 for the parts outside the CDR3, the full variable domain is KAGVTQTPRYLIKTRGQQVTLSCSPISGHRSVSWYQQTPGQGLQFLFEYFSETQRNKGNFPGRFSGRQFSNSRSEMNVSTLELGDSALYLCASSRTVQETQYFGPGTRLLVL.

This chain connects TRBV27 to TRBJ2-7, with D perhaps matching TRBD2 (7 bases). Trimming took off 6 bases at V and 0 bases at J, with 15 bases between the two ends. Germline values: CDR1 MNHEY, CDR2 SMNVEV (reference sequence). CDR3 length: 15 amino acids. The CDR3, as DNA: TGTGCCAGCAGGGGGGGGCCAATTAGCTCCTACGAGCAGTACTTC. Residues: CASRGGPISSYEQYF.

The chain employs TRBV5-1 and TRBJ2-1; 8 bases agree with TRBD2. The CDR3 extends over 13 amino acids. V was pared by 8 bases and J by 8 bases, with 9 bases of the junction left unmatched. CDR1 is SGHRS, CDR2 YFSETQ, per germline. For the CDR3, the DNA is TGCGCCAGTCGAAGGACTAGCATGGATGAGCAGTTCTTC. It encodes CASRRTSMDEQFF.

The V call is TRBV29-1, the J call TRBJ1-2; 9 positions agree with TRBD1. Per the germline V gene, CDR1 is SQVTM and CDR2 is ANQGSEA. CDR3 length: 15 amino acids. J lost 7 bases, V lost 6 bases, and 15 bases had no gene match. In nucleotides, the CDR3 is TGCAGCGTAAATAAGGACAGGGGACCTTGGGGTGGCTACACCTTC. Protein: CSVNKDRGPWGGYTF. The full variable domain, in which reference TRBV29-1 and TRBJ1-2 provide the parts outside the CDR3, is SAVISQKPSRDICQRGTSLTIQCQVDSQVTMMFWYRQQPGQSLTLIATANQGSEATYESGFVIDKFPISRPNLTFSTLTVSNMSPEDSSIYLCSVNKDRGPWGGYTFGSGTRLTVV.

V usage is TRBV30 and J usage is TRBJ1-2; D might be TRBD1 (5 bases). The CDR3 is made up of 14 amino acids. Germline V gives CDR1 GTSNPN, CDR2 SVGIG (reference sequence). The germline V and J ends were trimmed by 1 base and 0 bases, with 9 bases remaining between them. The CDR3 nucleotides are TGTGCCTGGAGTGGAGACAGATCTAACTATGGCTACACCTTC. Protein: CAWSGDRSNYGYTF.

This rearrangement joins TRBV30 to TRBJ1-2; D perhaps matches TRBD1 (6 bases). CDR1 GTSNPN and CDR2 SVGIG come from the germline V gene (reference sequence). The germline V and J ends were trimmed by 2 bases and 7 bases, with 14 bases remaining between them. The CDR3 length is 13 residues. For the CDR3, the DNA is TGTGCCTGGAGTCCCACAGGGTCTGGTGGCTACACCTTC. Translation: CAWSPTGSGGYTF.

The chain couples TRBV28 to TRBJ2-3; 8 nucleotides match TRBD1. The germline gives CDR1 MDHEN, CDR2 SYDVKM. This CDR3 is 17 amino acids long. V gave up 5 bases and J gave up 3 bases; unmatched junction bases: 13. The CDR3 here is CASSKTRTGTTTDTQYF. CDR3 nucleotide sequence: TGTGCCAGCAGTAAAACTAGGACAGGGACAACGACAGATACGCAGTATTTT.

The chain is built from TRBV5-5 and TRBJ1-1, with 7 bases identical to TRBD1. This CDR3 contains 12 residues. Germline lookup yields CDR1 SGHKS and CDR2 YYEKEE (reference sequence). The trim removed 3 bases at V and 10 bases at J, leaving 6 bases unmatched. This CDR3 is CASSSTGVGAFF. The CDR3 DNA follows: TGTGCCAGCAGCTCTACAGGGGTTGGAGCTTTCTTT.

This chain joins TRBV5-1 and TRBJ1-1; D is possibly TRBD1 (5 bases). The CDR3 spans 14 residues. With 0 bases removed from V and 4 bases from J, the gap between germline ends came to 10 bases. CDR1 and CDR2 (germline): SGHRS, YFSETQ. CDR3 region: CASSLDPGPTEAFF. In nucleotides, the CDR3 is TGCGCCAGCAGCTTGGATCCAGGGCCCACTGAAGCTTTCTTT.

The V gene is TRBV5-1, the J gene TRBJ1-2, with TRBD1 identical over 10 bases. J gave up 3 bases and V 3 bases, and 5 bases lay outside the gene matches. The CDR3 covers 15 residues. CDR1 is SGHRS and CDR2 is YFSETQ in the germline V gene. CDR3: CASSSGQGGDYGYTF. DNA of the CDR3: TGCGCCAGCAGCTCCGGACAGGGGGGTGACTATGGCTACACCTTC.

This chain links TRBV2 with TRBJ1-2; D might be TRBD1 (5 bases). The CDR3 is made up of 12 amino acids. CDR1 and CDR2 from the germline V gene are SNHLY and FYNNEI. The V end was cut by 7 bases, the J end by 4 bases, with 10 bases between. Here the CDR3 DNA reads TGTGCCAGCATGGAGGGGCCCTATGGCTACACCTTC. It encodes CASMEGPYGYTF.

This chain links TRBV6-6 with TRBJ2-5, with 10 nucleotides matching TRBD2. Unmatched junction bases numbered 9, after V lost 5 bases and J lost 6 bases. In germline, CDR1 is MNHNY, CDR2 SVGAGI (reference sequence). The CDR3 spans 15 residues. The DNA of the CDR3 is TGTGCCAGCAGTCTCGGCGCTAGCGGGGGAAAGACCCAGTACTTC. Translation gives CASSLGASGGKTQYF.

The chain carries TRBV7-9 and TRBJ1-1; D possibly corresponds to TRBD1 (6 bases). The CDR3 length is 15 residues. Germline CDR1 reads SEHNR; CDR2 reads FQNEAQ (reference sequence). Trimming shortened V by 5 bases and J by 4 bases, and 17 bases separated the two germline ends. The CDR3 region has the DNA TGTGCCAGCAGCCCCCGCACAGGGCTTGGCACTGAAGCTTTCTTT. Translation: CASSPRTGLGTEAFF.

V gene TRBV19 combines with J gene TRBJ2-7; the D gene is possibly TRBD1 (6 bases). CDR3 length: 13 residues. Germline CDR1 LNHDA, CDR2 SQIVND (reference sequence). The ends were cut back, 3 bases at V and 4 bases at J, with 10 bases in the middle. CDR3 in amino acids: CASSIQQGYEQYF. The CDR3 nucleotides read TGTGCCAGTAGTATTCAACAGGGTTACGAGCAGTACTTC.

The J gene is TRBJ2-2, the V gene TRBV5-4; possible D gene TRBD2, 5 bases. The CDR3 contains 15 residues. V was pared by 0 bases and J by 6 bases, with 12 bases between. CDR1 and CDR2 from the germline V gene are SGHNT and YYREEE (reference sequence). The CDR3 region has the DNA TGTGCCAGCAGCTTGGGGACTGTTCGGGCCGGGGAGCTGTTTTTT. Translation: CASSLGTVRAGELFF. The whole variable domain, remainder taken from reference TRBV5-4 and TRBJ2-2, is ETGVTQSPTHLIKTRGQQVTLRCSSQSGHNTVSWYQQALGQGPQFIFQYYREEENGRGNFPPRFSGLQFPNYSSELNVNALELDDSALYLCASSLGTVRAGELFFGEGSRLTVL.

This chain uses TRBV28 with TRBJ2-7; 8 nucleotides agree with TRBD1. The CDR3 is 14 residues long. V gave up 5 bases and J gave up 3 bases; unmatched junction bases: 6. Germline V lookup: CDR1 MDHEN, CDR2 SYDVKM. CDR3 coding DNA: TGTGCCAGCAGTAACGGACAGGGCGGCTACGAGCAGTACTTC. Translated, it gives CASSNGQGGYEQYF.

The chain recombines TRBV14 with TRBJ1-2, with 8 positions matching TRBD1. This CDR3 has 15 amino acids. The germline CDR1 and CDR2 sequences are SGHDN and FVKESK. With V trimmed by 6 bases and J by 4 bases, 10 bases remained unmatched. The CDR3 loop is CASRASGTGAYGYTF. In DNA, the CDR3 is TGTGCCAGCAGGGCTTCCGGGACAGGCGCCTATGGCTACACCTTC.

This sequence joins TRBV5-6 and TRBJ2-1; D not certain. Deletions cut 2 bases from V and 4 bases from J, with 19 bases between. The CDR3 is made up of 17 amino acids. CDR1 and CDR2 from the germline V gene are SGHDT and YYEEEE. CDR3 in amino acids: CASSFTGPRYFYNEQFF. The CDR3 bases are TGTGCCAGCAGCTTCACTGGGCCGCGATATTTTTACAATGAGCAGTTCTTC.